The 7 T cell receptor beta chains reported below all come from one sample, sequenced in a study of T-cell memory formation after mild COVID-19. TCRdb fed the 5' RACE reads into MiXCR, producing one record per CDR3 protein. The table lists around 530,000 distinct CDR3 sequences, approximately 21% of them singletons, with approximately 8.4% in the top ten. Sequenced input: PBMCs or a T cell subset sorted from them (not recorded which). The receptors originated from an adult woman who had mild COVID-19 (a few samples of this study predate the infection). Cell type and time point are not known.

This clonotype came up a few times. J is TRBJ2-1 and V is TRBV11-2, with D hard to call. The V gene lost 5 bases and the J gene lost 0 bases, with 11 bases spanning the gap. The CDR3 has 15 amino acids. CDR1 is SGHAT, CDR2 FQNNGV, per germline. CDR3 nucleotide sequence: TGTGCCAGCAGCCCACCCTGGCCCTCCTACAATGAGCAGTTCTTC. Translating gives CASSPPWPSYNEQFF.

Comment on this clonotype: At one boundary the junction diverges from the germline segment, which might be a read error. V usage is TRBV4-2 and J usage is TRBJ1-5, with D perhaps TRBD1 (5 bases). The germline CDR1 and CDR2 sequences are LGHNA and YNFKEQ. The length of the CDR3 is 17 residues. The CDR3 DNA reads TGTGCAAGCAGCCAAGGTACTTCTAGGGGCTCCAATCAGCCCCAGCATTTT. It translates to CASSQGTSRGSNQPQHF.

The sample holds many counts of this clonotype. This sequence joins TRBV7-2 and TRBJ2-7, with D possibly TRBD1 on 5 matching bases. The CDR3 is made up of 15 amino acids. V gave up 5 bases and J gave up 3 bases, with 17 bases separating them. Germline CDR1 SGHTA, CDR2 FQGNSA. The CDR3 sequence: CASSPHKGVGYEQYF. For the CDR3, the DNA is TGTGCCAGCAGCCCACACAAAGGGGTTGGCTACGAGCAGTACTTC.

This chain links TRBV5-1 with TRBJ1-1, with 10 bases matching TRBD1. Germline V CDR1 and CDR2: SGHRS, YFSETQ. V shed 3 bases and J 4 bases; nucleotides not matched to a gene: 3. This CDR3 has 14 residues. Here the CDR3 reads CASSWGQGSTEAFF. DNA of the CDR3: TGCGCCAGCAGCTGGGGACAGGGGTCCACTGAAGCTTTCTTT.

The chain combines TRBV7-9 with TRBJ2-7; D not certain. The germline V and J ends were trimmed by 0 bases and 4 bases, with 13 bases remaining between them. This CDR3 has 15 amino acids. CDR1 SEHNR and CDR2 FQNEAQ come from the germline V gene (reference sequence). The CDR3 DNA sequence: TGTGCCAGCAGCTTAGCAGGGAACGGGTTTTACGAGCAGTACTTC. Its protein product is CASSLAGNGFYEQYF.

This clonotype has only a few counts. V and J are TRBV24-1 and TRBJ1-2; 9 positions match TRBD1. The V segment lost 3 bases and the J segment 8 bases; nucleotides outside the gene matches: 6. The CDR3 extends over 14 amino acids. Germline CDR1 KGHDR, CDR2 SFDVKD. CDR3 DNA sequence: TGTGCCACCAGTGATCGGGGACAGGGACGCGGCTACACCTTC. Encoded protein: CATSDRGQGRGYTF.

This clonotype was detected only a few times. The CDR3 DNA follows: TGTGCCACGGGGCCTTACAATGAGCAGTTCTTC. This translates into CATGPYNEQFF. This chain joins TRBV12-3 or TRBV12-4 and TRBJ2-1; D may correspond to TRBD1 or TRBD2 (5 bases each). The CDR3 extends over 11 amino acids. V lost 10 bases, J lost 4 bases, and 8 bases lay in between.